A selection of T cell receptor beta chains follows, all from one sample in a study of cytomegalovirus exposure and HLA in healthy donors. Libraries were prepared by immunoSEQ multiplex PCR; TCRdb keeps only in-frame clonotypes and omits some of them. The table records fewer than 200,000 clones, roughly 91% of them present only once. The specimen was PBMCs. The receptors originated from a young woman in good health and CMV-seropositive. Both conserved end residues are part of each CDR3. The D gene is left open where the match is weak. Rows give clone size only sometimes, using once, few, many, or a class for an expanded clone.

v_gene	abundance	d_gene	j_gene	CDR3aa	CDR3nt
TRBV7-9	few	TRBD2	TRBJ2-7	CASSLARGGSSYEQYF	TGTGCCAGCAGCTTAGCGCGGGGCGGGAGCTCCTACGAGCAGTACTTC
TRBV12-5	NA	NA	TRBJ2-7	CASGRGTDYEQYF	TGTGCTAGTGGCCGCGGGACAGATTACGAGCAGTACTTC
TRBV9	NA	TRBD2	TRBJ2-1	CASSEKGVAGGFEQFF	TGTGCCAGCAGCGAAAAAGGGGTAGCGGGAGGTTTTGAGCAGTTCTTC
TRBV19	NA	NA	TRBJ2-7	CASSGILESQYF	TGTGCCAGTAGTGGAATACTAGAGTCGCAGTACTTC
TRBV7-2	NA	TRBD2	TRBJ2-7	CASSFLAGDGEQYF	TGTGCCAGCAGCTTCCTAGCGGGAGATGGCGAGCAGTACTTC
TRBV9	NA	NA	TRBJ2-1	CASSVGTVNEQFF	TGTGCCAGCAGCGTTGGGACTGTCAATGAGCAGTTCTTC
TRBV19	NA	TRBD2	TRBJ2-1	CASGLAGAYNEQFF	TGTGCCAGTGGTCTAGCGGGAGCCTACAATGAGCAGTTCTTC
TRBV6-4	NA	NA	TRBJ2-7	CASSEASEYEQYF	TGTGCCAGCAGTGAGGCTAGCGAGTACGAGCAGTACTTC
TRBV2	NA	NA	TRBJ2-5	CASSEVGLIQETQYF	TGTGCCAGCAGTGAAGTCGGACTGATCCAAGAGACCCAGTACTTC
TRBV15	NA	NA	TRBJ1-1	CATSRALQSSMNTEAFF	TGTGCCACCAGCAGAGCTTTACAGAGCAGCATGAACACTGAAGCTTTCTTT
TRBV25-1	NA	NA	TRBJ2-7	CASSEAGRDEQYF	TGTGCCAGCAGTGAGGCGGGAAGGGACGAGCAGTACTTC
TRBV5-4	NA	TRBD2	TRBJ2-3	CASGLAGVGTDTQYF	TGTGCCAGCGGACTAGCGGGAGTCGGCACAGATACGCAGTATTTT
TRBV7-3	NA	NA	TRBJ2-1	CASSRGASYNEQFF	TGTGCCAGCAGCCGCGGCGCATCCTACAATGAGCAGTTCTTC
TRBV29-1	few	NA	TRBJ2-5	CSVFGTEETQYF	TGCAGCGTTTTCGGGACTGAAGAGACCCAGTACTTC
TRBV6-6	NA	TRBD1	TRBJ1-2	CASSYRDRDGGYTF	TGTGCCAGCAGTTACCGGGACAGGGACGGTGGCTACACCTTC
TRBV7-9	NA	NA	TRBJ1-4	CASSLGHRDEKLFF	TGTGCCAGCAGCTTGGGTCATCGGGATGAAAAACTGTTTTTT
TRBV7-9	NA	TRBD2	TRBJ2-1	CASSLDSSGRTPSDEQFF	TGTGCCAGCAGCTTAGATTCTAGCGGGAGGACCCCCTCGGATGAGCAGTTCTTC
TRBV10-3	NA	TRBD2	TRBJ2-3	CAVAGGSSTDTQYF	TGTGCCGTCGCGGGCGGGAGTAGCACAGATACGCAGTATTTT
TRBV5-1	NA	NA	TRBJ1-5	CASRPDGSNQPQHF	TGCGCCAGCAGACCCGACGGGAGCAATCAGCCCCAGCATTTT
TRBV6-1	NA	NA	TRBJ1-5	CASSTLNSNQPQHF	TGTGCCAGCTCTACCCTAAATAGCAATCAGCCCCAGCATTTT
TRBV6-1	NA	NA	TRBJ2-5	CASSEGAAQETQYF	TGTGCCAGCAGTGAAGGGGCCGCACAAGAGACCCAGTACTTC
TRBV19	NA	TRBD1	TRBJ1-5	CATHRGLDRESQPQHF	TGTGCCACACATCGGGGCTTGGACAGGGAGAGTCAGCCCCAGCATTTT
TRBV5-1	NA	NA	TRBJ1-4	CASSAGSANEKLFF	TGCGCCAGCAGCGCAGGGTCCGCTAATGAAAAACTGTTTTTT
TRBV4-1	NA	NA	TRBJ1-4	CASSQDQQSNEKLFF	TGCGCCAGCAGCCAAGATCAACAGAGTAATGAAAAACTGTTTTTT
TRBV27	NA	NA	TRBJ2-1	CASSSHPEAVYNEQFF	TGTGCCAGCAGTTCCCACCCTGAGGCGGTCTACAATGAGCAGTTCTTC
TRBV27	NA	TRBD2	TRBJ2-7	CASSFTSGRIYEQYF	TGTGCCAGCAGTTTTACTAGCGGGAGAATCTACGAGCAGTACTTC
TRBV6-1	once	NA	TRBJ1-5	CASDWQVSQPQHF	TGTGCCAGCGATTGGCAGGTCAGTCAGCCCCAGCATTTT
TRBV6-1	NA	TRBD1	TRBJ1-1	CASSGQGARGRGEAFF	TGTGCCAGCAGTGGACAGGGGGCGCGGGGCCGGGGTGAAGCTTTCTTT
TRBV5-6	NA	NA	TRBJ2-7	CASSFGPYEQYF	TGTGCCAGCAGCTTTGGGCCTTACGAGCAGTACTTC
TRBV30	NA	NA	TRBJ1-1	CAWSGWSSNTEAFF	TGTGCCTGGAGTGGGTGGTCTAGTAACACTGAAGCTTTCTTT
TRBV6-4	once	TRBD1	TRBJ1-2	CASSPDRGQGYTF	TGTGCCAGCAGTCCGGACAGGGGGCAAGGCTACACCTTC
TRBV11-2	NA	TRBD2	TRBJ2-7	CASSLWRERNEQYF	TGTGCCAGCAGCTTATGGCGGGAGAGGAACGAGCAGTACTTC
TRBV15	NA	NA	TRBJ2-1	CATSRDLSSYNEQFF	TGTGCCACCAGCAGAGATTTGAGCTCCTACAATGAGCAGTTCTTC
TRBV30	NA	NA	TRBJ2-7	CAWDYGDKMYEQYF	TGTGCCTGGGACTACGGGGACAAAATGTACGAGCAGTACTTC
TRBV27	NA	TRBD2	TRBJ2-1	CASRPASGSGNEQFF	TGTGCCAGCAGACCCGCTAGCGGGAGCGGAAATGAGCAGTTCTTC
TRBV29-1	NA	TRBD1	TRBJ2-7	CSVTGVDYEQYF	TGCAGCGTCACAGGGGTGGACTACGAGCAGTACTTC
TRBV5-1	NA	NA	TRBJ2-7	CASSNPPGSEQYF	TGCGCCAGCAGCAACCCACCTGGGAGCGAGCAGTACTTC
TRBV18	NA	NA	TRBJ2-1	CASSLNRERGQFF	TGTGCCAGCTCACTCAACAGGGAACGGGGGCAGTTCTTC
TRBV19	once	NA	TRBJ1-1	CASSPGRGTDTEAFF	TGTGCCAGTAGTCCCGGTCGGGGGACGGACACTGAAGCTTTCTTT
TRBV11-3	NA	NA	TRBJ2-5	CASSLASGGETQYF	TGTGCCAGCAGCCTAGCGAGCGGTGGGGAGACCCAGTACTTC